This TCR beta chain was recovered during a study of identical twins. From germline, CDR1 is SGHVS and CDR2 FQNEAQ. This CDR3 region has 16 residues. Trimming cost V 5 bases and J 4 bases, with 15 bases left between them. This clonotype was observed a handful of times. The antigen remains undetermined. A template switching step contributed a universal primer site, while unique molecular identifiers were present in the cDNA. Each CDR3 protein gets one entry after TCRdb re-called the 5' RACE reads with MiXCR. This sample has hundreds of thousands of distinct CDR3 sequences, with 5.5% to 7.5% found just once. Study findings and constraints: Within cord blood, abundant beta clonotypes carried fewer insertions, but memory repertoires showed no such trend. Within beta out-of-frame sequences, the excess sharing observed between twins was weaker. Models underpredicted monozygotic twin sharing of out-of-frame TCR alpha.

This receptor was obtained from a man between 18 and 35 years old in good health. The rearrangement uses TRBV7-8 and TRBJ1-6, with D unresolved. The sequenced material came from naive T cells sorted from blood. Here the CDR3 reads CASSPTRGPYNSPLHF. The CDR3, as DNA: TGTGCCAGCAGCCCGACTCGGGGTCCTTATAATTCACCCCTCCACTTT.